These 20 T cell receptor beta chains were sequenced from one sample in a study of blood T cells in healthy people across ages. With a J-beta primer mix and a sample-barcoded 5' primer, a second PCR ran about 6 to 11 cycles. TCRdb passed the 5' RACE reads through MiXCR, listing each CDR3 protein once. The sample yields about 1.7 million distinct CDR3 sequences, under 30% seen once. The sample taken for sequencing was blood. Receptors were obtained from a woman aged 25 to 45 in good health.

CDR3 region: CSATGDNPYSNQPQHF. CDR3 nucleotide sequence: TGCAGTGCTACTGGGGACAACCCGTATAGCAATCAGCCCCAGCATTTT. The chain links TRBV20-1 to TRBJ1-5; perhaps TRBD1 as D (6 bases). Per the germline V gene, CDR1 is DFQATT and CDR2 is SNEGSKA (reference sequence). Trimming cost V 4 bases and J 0 bases, with 16 bases left between them. This CDR3 is 16 amino acids long.

This rearrangement joins TRBV6-2 or TRBV6-3 to TRBJ2-1; D gene uncertain. The ends were cut back, 4 bases at V and 6 bases at J, with 13 bases in the middle. CDR3 length equals 14 residues. Germline V CDR1 and CDR2: MNHEY, SVGEGT. The DNA for the CDR3 is TGTGCCAGCAGTTCCTTAAGGCTTGCCAATGAGCAGTTCTTC. Translation: CASSSLRLANEQFF.

Note on this clonotype: At one end, the junction sequence differs from germline, possibly due to a read error. This chain links TRBV6-5 with TRBJ2-7; D possibly corresponds to TRBD1 (5 bases). The CDR3 is 15 amino acids. Per the germline V gene, CDR1 is MNHEY and CDR2 is SVGAGI. DNA of the CDR3: TGTGCCAGCAGTTGCGCCGACAGCTCCTCCTACGGGCAGTACTTC. Translation gives CASSCADSSSYGQYF.

Concerning this clonotype: With a much larger clone just one base away, this may be a read error. The chain combines TRBV28 with TRBJ1-4; 7 bases map to TRBD1. Germline V gene lookup returns CDR1 MDHEN and CDR2 SYDVKM. V dropped 5 bases and J dropped 7; count of bases not matched to a gene: 1. The CDR3 spans 12 residues. Here the CDR3 DNA reads TGTGCCAGCAGTGGGGACAGTGAAAAACTGTTTTTT. It specifies CASSGDSEKLFF.

This clonotype was detected many times. V is TRBV20-1 and J is TRBJ2-7, with no clear D. V shed 0 bases and J shed 3 bases, with 9 bases lying between them. The CDR3 is 13 residues long. CDR1 and CDR2 (germline): DFQATT, SNEGSKA (reference sequence). The CDR3 sequence: CSARESLHYEQYF. Written as DNA, the CDR3 is TGCAGTGCTAGAGAGAGCTTGCACTACGAGCAGTACTTC.

The CDR3 sequence is CSARDSGLSIADTQYF. The CDR3, as DNA: TGCAGTGCTAGAGATTCCGGACTATCGATCGCAGATACGCAGTATTTT. The V and J genes are TRBV20-1 and TRBJ2-3; TRBD2 might be the D (6 bases). Trimming shortened V by 0 bases and J by 4 bases, and 17 bases separated the two germline ends. The CDR3 is 16 amino acids. Looked up from germline, CDR1 is DFQATT and CDR2 is SNEGSKA (reference sequence).

In regard to this clonotype: This may stem from a read error, because a much larger clone lies one nucleotide away. Given the absence of the conserved phenylalanine or tryptophan at the CDR3 end, a read error is likely. This rearrangement joins TRBV27 to TRBJ2-7; D is perhaps TRBD2 (6 bases). V was pared by 6 bases and J by 6 bases, with 21 bases between. This CDR3 is built from 15 residues. Germline values: CDR1 MNHEY, CDR2 SMNVEV (reference sequence). CDR3 DNA sequence: TGTGCCAGCAGCCGCGGGGTACCCGGCGGACTCGAGCAGTACTGC. It encodes CASSRGVPGGLEQYC.

This clonotype occurred many times. J is TRBJ2-7 and V is TRBV30, with D unclear. The CDR3 consists of 14 residues. Trimming took 2 bases from V and 4 from J, leaving 15 bases between them. The germline gives CDR1 GTSNPN, CDR2 SVGIG (reference sequence). The CDR3 loop is CAWSFVAGSYEQYF. The CDR3 nucleotides read TGTGCCTGGAGTTTTGTAGCAGGTTCATACGAGCAGTACTTC. The variable domain in full, with the rest retrieved from reference TRBV30 and TRBJ2-7, is SQTIHQWPATLVQPVGSPLSLECTVEGTSNPNLYWYRQAAGRGLQLLFYSVGIGQISSEVPQNLSASRPQDRQFILSSKKLLLSDSGFYLCAWSFVAGSYEQYFGPGTRLTVT.

This clonotype was seen ten or more times. J is TRBJ2-1 and V is TRBV7-8, with 11 bases matching TRBD2. Germline values: CDR1 SGHVS, CDR2 FQNEAQ. This CDR3 is built from 15 residues. V dropped 3 bases and J dropped 10; count of bases not matched to a gene: 8. This CDR3 is CASSFVAGGGDEQFF. Written as DNA, the CDR3 is TGTGCCAGCAGCTTTGTAGCGGGAGGGGGGGACGAGCAGTTCTTC.

This clonotype has only a few counts. The J gene is TRBJ1-5, the V gene TRBV12-3 or TRBV12-4, with TRBD1 as a possible D gene (5 bases). Trimming left V 7 bases short and J 3 bases short, with 10 bases between. This CDR3 spans 13 amino acids. This CDR3 reads CASTRDLNQPQHF. The DNA of the CDR3 is TGTGCCAGCACCCGGGACCTCAATCAGCCCCAGCATTTT.

The rearrangement links TRBV2 to TRBJ2-7; D perhaps matches TRBD2 (6 bases). V shed 7 bases and J shed 2 bases, with 18 bases lying between them. The length of the CDR3 is 15 residues. Germline CDR1 is SNHLY and CDR2 is FYNNEI. The CDR3 nucleotides are TGTGCCAGCAAATTAGCCTTGGGGGGAGCCTACGAGCAGTACTTC. Protein product: CASKLALGGAYEQYF. Combining the CDR3 with reference TRBV2 and TRBJ2-7 gives the whole variable domain EPEVTQTPSHQVTQMGQEVILRCVPISNHLYFYWYRQILGQKVEFLVSFYNNEISEKSEIFDDQFSVERPDGSNFTLKIRSTKLEDSAMYFCASKLALGGAYEQYFGPGTRLTVT.

The genes are TRBV10-2 and TRBJ2-5; 14 positions match TRBD2. Germline loops: CDR1 WSHSY, CDR2 SAAADI. J lost 2 bases, V lost 8 bases, and 4 bases had no gene match. The CDR3 is 15 residues long. The CDR3 protein is CASRTSGGSQETQYF. The DNA for the CDR3 is TGCGCCAGCCGGACTAGCGGGGGGTCTCAAGAGACCCAGTACTTC.

A word on this clonotype: Relative to the germline gene, one junction end is altered; a read error may explain this. The chain carries TRBV7-6 and TRBJ1-6; 9 bases fit TRBD1. Germline values: CDR1 SGHVS, CDR2 FNYEAQ. The CDR3 totals 15 residues. The CDR3 here is CASSSRDRANPPLHF. CDR3 sequence (DNA): TGTGCCAGCAGCTCCCGGGACAGGGCTAATCCACCCCTCCACTTT.

This clonotype was found many times. The rearrangement links TRBV29-1 to TRBJ2-7; D gene ambiguous. Per the germline V gene, CDR1 is SQVTM and CDR2 is ANQGSEA. Trimming took 1 base from V and 3 from J, leaving 13 bases between them. CDR3 size: 14 residues. CDR3 residues: CSVEGGLAYYEQYF. The DNA of the CDR3 is TGCAGCGTTGAAGGGGGTCTCGCTTACTACGAGCAGTACTTC.

This clonotype was found a few times. The chain is built from TRBV7-2 and TRBJ1-2; TRBD1 agrees at 8 bases. V shed 0 bases and J 4 bases; nucleotides not matched to a gene: 7. The CDR3 length is 16 residues. Germline-derived CDR1 and CDR2 are SGHTA and FQGNSA. As DNA, the CDR3 is TGTGCCAGCAGCTTAGCCTGGGGGACAGGTCTCTATGGCTACACCTTC. Its translation: CASSLAWGTGLYGYTF.

Many counts were recorded for this clonotype. This chain joins TRBV9 and TRBJ2-6; D perhaps matches TRBD1 (6 bases). Trimming pared 3 bases from V and 4 bases from J, leaving 11 bases between. The CDR3 has 15 residues. Germline CDR1 reads SGDLS; CDR2 reads YYNGEE. CDR3 sequence: CASSATGTGANVLTF. In nucleotides, the CDR3 is TGTGCCAGCAGCGCGACAGGAACGGGGGCCAACGTCCTGACTTTC.

Only a few counts were recorded for this clonotype. Just one base apart from a much larger clone, this may be a read error. The chain uses TRBV7-3 and TRBJ2-7; D remains unclear. The CDR3 loop spans 13 amino acids. The germline V gene has CDR1 SGHTA and CDR2 FQGTGA. V was cut by 5 bases and J by 7 bases, with 15 bases left in between. Written as DNA, the CDR3 is TGTGCCAGCAGCCCCCTAGGCTACAATGAGCAGTACTTC. Translating gives CASSPLGYNEQYF.

This sequence joins TRBV9 and TRBJ1-3; no reliable D call. The CDR3 length is 15 residues. In germline, CDR1 is SGDLS, CDR2 YYNGEE. V lost 4 bases and J lost 0, with 11 bases in between. The CDR3 loop reads CASSPRAFSGNTIYF. The CDR3 DNA follows: TGTGCCAGCAGCCCCCGGGCCTTCTCTGGAAACACCATATATTTT.

V is TRBV30 and J is TRBJ2-3; TRBD2 matches 10 bases. Germline V gene data show CDR1 as GTSNPN and CDR2 as SVGIG (reference sequence). CDR3 length equals 16 residues. The junction had 7 bases not matched to a gene; V was cut back by 3 bases and J by 1 base. The CDR3 DNA reads TGTGCCTGGAGCGCCGGACTAGCGGACCGCACAGATACGCAGTATTTT. This codes for CAWSAGLADRTDTQYF.

As to this clonotype: This sequence may be a read error, since a much larger clone differs from it by one base. The chain is built from TRBV6-1 and TRBJ2-7; no reliable D call. TRBJ2-5 matches the DNA end more closely, so the J call is doubtful. The germline V gene encodes CDR1 MNHNS and CDR2 SASEGT. This CDR3 region has 13 residues. The CDR3: CASREPDVETQYF. DNA of the CDR3: TGTGCCAGCAGGGAACCGGACGTAGAGACCCAGTACTTC.